Listed here are 16 T cell receptor beta chains from one sample, sequenced in a study of blood T cell repertoires in COVID-19. Produced via immunoSEQ multiplex PCR; TCRdb's table is partial and in-frame only. The table has over 250,000 clones, about 89% seen once. The source material was PBMCs or T cells enriched from blood (not recorded which). All receptors come from a woman in her thirties who had recovered from COVID-19.

The J gene is TRBJ1-1, the V gene TRBV18; possible D gene TRBD1, 5 bases. CDR1 is KGHSH, CDR2 LQKENI, per germline. The CDR3 contains 14 residues. V lost 9 bases and J 3 bases, leaving 17 bases between the germline ends. The CDR3 DNA sequence: TGTGCCAGTGCGGGCCTCGGGGGGGACACTGAAGCTTTCTTT. It specifies CASAGLGGDTEAFF.

This clone is a singleton in its sample. This chain joins TRBV28 and TRBJ1-1, with D hard to call. This CDR3 has 12 residues. The germline V gene encodes CDR1 MDHEN and CDR2 SYDVKM. The V end was cut by 6 bases, the J end by 1 base, with 6 bases between. CDR3 in DNA: TGTGCCAGCAGACTGCAGAACACTGAAGCTTTCTTT. Translated, it gives CASRLQNTEAFF.

This clone was found a few times. The chain recombines TRBV19 with TRBJ1-2; the match to TRBD1 covers 9 bases. V lost 1 base to trimming and J lost 3 bases; unmatched junction nucleotides: 6. This CDR3 has 16 amino acids. CDR1 LNHDA and CDR2 SQIVND come from the germline V gene (reference sequence). CDR3 in amino acids: CASSIGGTGIDYGYTF. CDR3 coding DNA: TGTGCCAGTAGTATAGGCGGGACAGGGATCGACTATGGCTACACCTTC.

CDR3 coding DNA: TGTGCCAGCAGGGAGGCAGATACGCAGTATTTT. It codes for CASREADTQYF. The V gene is TRBV7-6, the J gene TRBJ2-3; a possible D gene is TRBD2 (5 bases). Trimming removed 6 bases from V and 4 bases from J, with 5 bases in between. The V gene's germline CDR1 is SGHVS and CDR2 FNYEAQ. The CDR3 loop spans 11 amino acids. Using reference TRBV7-6 and TRBJ2-3 for the parts outside the CDR3, the full variable domain is GAGVSQSPRYKVTKRGQDVALRCDPISGHVSLYWYRQALGQGPEFLTYFNYEAQQDKSGLPNDRFSAERPEGSISTLTIQRTEQRDSAMYRCASREADTQYFGPGTRLTVL.

The chain joins TRBV15 to TRBJ2-3, with 7 bases identical to TRBD1. The V and J ends lost 5 bases and 1 base, in that order; junction bases with no gene match: 6. The CDR3 is 15 amino acids. In germline, CDR1 is LNHNV, CDR2 YYDKDF (reference sequence). DNA of the CDR3: TGTGCCACCAGCTTGGGACAGCCCCGCACAGATACGCAGTATTTT. Its translation is CATSLGQPRTDTQYF. The full variable domain, with the rest looked up from reference TRBV15 and TRBJ2-3, is DAMVIQNPRYQVTQFGKPVTLSCSQTLNHNVMYWYQQKSSQAPKLLFHYYDKDFNNEADTPDNFQSRRPNTSFCFLDIRSPGLGDTAMYLCATSLGQPRTDTQYFGPGTRLTVL.

For this clone: The conserved phenylalanine or tryptophan normally closing the CDR3 is absent here, so this likely arose from a read error. It is unclear where the CDR3 begins or ends on the DNA, so no DNA is shown, and the CDR3 is as TCRdb lists it. The chain carries TRBV21-1 and TRBJ1-1. TRBV21-1 is a recognized pseudogene. The CDR3 is 14 residues long, ends included. CDR3 sequence reads: CASSKGRVDTEAFL.

The rearrangement links TRBV5-4 to TRBJ2-5, with D maybe TRBD2 (6 bases). Germline CDR1 is SGHNT and CDR2 is YYREEE (reference sequence). CDR3 size: 14 residues. The V gene lost 0 bases and the J gene lost 5 bases, with 11 bases spanning the gap. CDR3 in amino acids: CASSLAGSRETQYF. The DNA for the CDR3 is TGTGCCAGCAGCTTGGCCGGGAGTAGGGAGACCCAGTACTTC.

This clone was observed a handful of times. The rearrangement joins TRBV2 to TRBJ1-2, with a tentative D call TRBD1 (6 bases). Deletions cut 10 bases from V and 0 bases from J, with 12 bases between. The CDR3 totals 13 residues. In germline, CDR1 is SNHLY, CDR2 FYNNEI. The CDR3 reads CAIAEGANYGYTF. In DNA form, the CDR3 reads TGTGCCATCGCTGAGGGGGCTAACTATGGCTACACCTTC.

The J gene is TRBJ2-5, the V gene TRBV11-2; maybe TRBD2 (6 bases). Germline CDR1 is SGHAT and CDR2 is FQNNGV. This CDR3 region has 13 residues. Between the trimmed V and J ends, which lost 8 bases and 5 bases, there was a span of 15 bases. This chain's CDR3 is CASRKGTAETQYF. In DNA form, the CDR3 reads TGTGCCAGCCGAAAGGGGACTGCGGAGACCCAGTACTTC.

The chain carries TRBV29-1 and TRBJ2-7; D is perhaps TRBD2 (6 bases). The germline gives CDR1 SQVTM, CDR2 ANQGSEA. This CDR3 region has 15 residues. Trimming took 6 bases from V and 1 from J, leaving 19 bases between them. Here the CDR3 reads CSVARDSTTSYEQYF. In DNA form, the CDR3 reads TGCAGCGTAGCTCGGGACTCTACTACTTCCTACGAGCAGTACTTC.

The rearrangement uses TRBV4-1 and TRBJ2-1; tentatively, D is TRBD1 (5 bases). This CDR3 spans 14 amino acids. Looked up from germline, CDR1 is MGHRA and CDR2 is YSYEKL. Trimming left V 1 base short and J 6 bases short, with 10 bases between. CDR3 coding DNA: TGCGCCAGCAGCCAAGCCAGGGCTGGCAATGAGCAGTTCTTC. The encoded protein is CASSQARAGNEQFF.

The gene calls are TRBV24-1 and TRBJ2-1; no firm D call. CDR1 and CDR2 from the germline V gene are KGHDR and SFDVKD. The CDR3 is made up of 13 amino acids. V was clipped by 3 bases and J by 6 bases, with 8 bases between them. In DNA form, the CDR3 reads TGTGCCACCAGTGATCCTTACAGCAATGAGCAGTTCTTC. Translated, it gives CATSDPYSNEQFF.

The rearrangement links TRBV5-1 to TRBJ2-1; 11 bases fit TRBD2. CDR3 length: 15 residues. Germline trimming cut 2 bases from V and 7 bases from J; bases unmatched to any gene: 5. CDR1 SGHRS and CDR2 YFSETQ come from the germline V gene. The CDR3 DNA sequence: TGCGCCAGCAGCTTTCTAGCGGGGGGCGGGAATGAGCAGTTCTTC. Translated, it gives CASSFLAGGGNEQFF.

The chain uses TRBV24-1 and TRBJ2-1; 10 bases align to TRBD2. Germline-derived CDR1 and CDR2 are KGHDR and SFDVKD. The CDR3 length is 16 residues. V shed 5 bases, J shed 0 bases, and the junction held 3 bases outside the gene matches. The CDR3 here is CATSGTSGVSYNEQFF. CDR3 coding DNA: TGTGCCACCAGTGGTACTAGCGGGGTCTCCTACAATGAGCAGTTCTTC.

V gene TRBV19 combines with J gene TRBJ2-3; D gene uncertain. Deletions cut 5 bases from V and 0 bases from J, with 15 bases between. Germline loops: CDR1 LNHDA, CDR2 SQIVND (reference sequence). The CDR3 consists of 16 residues. The DNA for the CDR3 is TGTGCCAGTAGTCAATCATTAGTAGCTAGCACAGATACGCAGTATTTT. Translating gives CASSQSLVASTDTQYF.

As for this clone: Other nucleotide sequences from this sample produce the same CDR3. The chain employs TRBV7-2 and TRBJ2-7; D may be TRBD2 (5 bases). Germline V gives CDR1 SGHTA, CDR2 FQGNSA. The ends were cut back, 5 bases at V and 5 bases at J, with 10 bases in the middle. The CDR3 contains 12 residues. The CDR3, as DNA: TGTGCCAGCAGCCCATGGACTGACGAGCAGTACTTC. It codes for CASSPWTDEQYF.